Below, one T cell receptor (beta chain) is given with its context. Its specificity is unknown. The sample is drawn from a study of PD-1 blockade in classical Hodgkin lymphoma. In the study overall: Nivolumab was administered to patients intravenously at 3 mg/kg every 2 weeks. Regarding the study as a whole: Newly diagnosed patients were reported to exhibit reduced baseline TCR diversity relative to healthy donors. Nivolumab initiated under 1 year post-ASCT led to patient exclusion.

Libraries were prepared by immunoSEQ multiplex PCR; TCRdb keeps only in-frame clonotypes and omits some of them. The sample consists of approximately 99,000 clones, about nine tenths of them appearing once. Autologous stem cell transplantation was followed by relapse in every patient, and brentuximab vedotin exposure varied. Patients showed best responses of complete response, partial response or progressive disease. The clonotype originates from a human donor with classical Hodgkin lymphoma. Specimen: peripheral blood mononuclear cells (PBMCs), collected before the second cycle of nivolumab.

CDR3: CASRPGQLNEKLFF. CDR3 in DNA: TGTGCCAGCAGGCCGGGACAGCTAAATGAAAAACTGTTTTTT. The J gene is TRBJ1-4, the V gene TRBV6-1; TRBD1 aligns across 7 bases. Germline V gene lookup returns CDR1 MNHNS and CDR2 SASEGT. Trimming took 6 bases from V and 5 from J; bases not matched to a gene: 6. This CDR3 is built from 14 residues.